The 13 T cell receptor beta chains listed next were all sequenced from one sample in a study of T cell responses to AZD1222 COVID-19 vaccine. TCRdb keeps only in-frame clones here, not all; method: immunoSEQ multiplex PCR. The table records over 60,000 clones, roughly 91% of them present only once. Here the sequenced sample was peripheral blood, taken on day 0 of AZD1222 vaccination. These receptors were collected from an adult in good health.

The chain employs TRBV7-2 and TRBJ2-1; TRBD2 matches at 11 bases. V dropped 4 bases and J dropped 4; count of bases not matched to a gene: 3. Germline lookup yields CDR1 SGHTA and CDR2 FQGNSA. The CDR3 length is 15 residues. CDR3 loop: CASSSIAGGYNEQFF. CDR3 sequence (DNA): TGTGCCAGCAGCTCCATAGCGGGGGGGTACAATGAGCAGTTCTTC.

This clone has more than one count but fewer than ten. The chain has TRBV5-6 and TRBJ2-3, with D possibly being TRBD1 (5 bases). V gave up 4 bases and J gave up 2 bases, with 11 bases separating them. The CDR3 spans 14 residues. Germline V lookup: CDR1 SGHDT, CDR2 YYEEEE. CDR3 DNA sequence: TGTGCCAGCAGCCGGGCAGGGCCCACAGATACGCAGTATTTT. Its protein product is CASSRAGPTDTQYF.

The genes are TRBV9 and TRBJ2-3, with TRBD2 matching 12 bases. After removal of 2 bases from V and 0 bases from J, the junction contained 4 bases not matched to a gene. The CDR3 runs to 17 residues. The germline gives CDR1 SGDLS, CDR2 YYNGEE. The CDR3 loop reads CASSVGLAGPSTDTQYF. CDR3 DNA sequence: TGTGCCAGCAGCGTGGGACTAGCGGGTCCTAGCACAGATACGCAGTATTTT.

The chain uses TRBV7-3 and TRBJ1-1, with D unclear. The CDR3 length is 13 residues. Germline V lookup: CDR1 SGHTA, CDR2 FQGTGA. The V end was cut by 3 bases, the J end by 0 bases, with 5 bases between. CDR3 residues: CASSFSVNTEAFF. Written as DNA, the CDR3 is TGTGCCAGCAGCTTCAGCGTGAACACTGAAGCTTTCTTT.

V usage is TRBV7-2 and J usage is TRBJ1-6, with unresolved D. CDR3 length: 16 residues. V was clipped by 1 base and J by 0 bases, with 7 bases between them. Per the germline V gene, CDR1 is SGHTA and CDR2 is FQGNSA. The CDR3 reads CASSLVAGSYNSPLHF. In DNA, the CDR3 is TGTGCCAGCAGCTTAGTTGCGGGCTCCTATAATTCACCCCTCCACTTT.

The V gene is TRBV19, the J gene TRBJ1-2; D not certain. V lost 6 bases and J lost 2, with 7 bases in between. The CDR3 is 12 amino acids. In germline, CDR1 is LNHDA, CDR2 SQIVND (reference sequence). CDR3 amino acids: CASSTNNYGYTF. DNA of the CDR3: TGTGCCAGTAGCACCAACAACTATGGCTACACCTTC. Full variable domain (outside the CDR3, taken from reference TRBV19 and TRBJ1-2): DGGITQSPKYLFRKEGQNVTLSCEQNLNHDAMYWYRQDPGQGLRLIYYSQIVNDFQKGDIAEGYSVSREKKESFPLTVTSAQKNPTAFYLCASSTNNYGYTFGSGTRLTVV.

The gene calls are TRBV28 and TRBJ1-2; 7 nucleotides agree with TRBD1. The J segment lost 0 bases and the V segment lost 9 bases, leaving 4 bases of the junction unmatched. This CDR3 is built from 13 residues. Germline CDR1 is MDHEN and CDR2 is SYDVKM. The DNA for the CDR3 is TGTGCCAGTGGGACAGAGTCTAACTATGGCTACACCTTC. It yields the protein CASGTESNYGYTF.

CDR3 DNA sequence: TGTGCCAGCAGTGAACTCTTCGGGGGCGCGGAGCAAGAGACCCAGTACTTC. As protein: CASSELFGGAEQETQYF. The chain uses TRBV2 and TRBJ2-5; D might be TRBD1 or TRBD2, each matching 6 bases. V gave up 2 bases and J gave up 2 bases, with 18 bases separating them. CDR1 SNHLY and CDR2 FYNNEI come from the germline V gene. This CDR3 has 17 amino acids.

The genes are TRBV2 and TRBJ1-2; tentative D call: TRBD1 (6 bases). In germline, CDR1 is SNHLY, CDR2 FYNNEI. CDR3 length equals 14 residues. V was trimmed by 4 bases and J by 2 bases, leaving 11 bases between them. The CDR3 DNA follows: TGTGCCAGCAGTGCCCTAGGGACAAACTATGGCTACACCTTC. This gives the protein CASSALGTNYGYTF.

This clone has only one observation. The chain links TRBV4-2 to TRBJ2-3; no reliable D call. Trimming removed 1 base from V and 0 bases from J, with 17 bases in between. The germline V gene has CDR1 LGHNA and CDR2 YNFKEQ. The CDR3 contains 18 residues. DNA of the CDR3: TGTGCCAGCAGCCAAGGGCTTTACTTGAACCCTAGCACAGATACGCAGTATTTT. Translation: CASSQGLYLNPSTDTQYF.

The gene calls are TRBV19 and TRBJ1-1; 9 bases fit TRBD1. The CDR3 runs to 15 residues. The V segment lost 3 bases and the J segment 1 base; nucleotides outside the gene matches: 3. Germline V CDR1 and CDR2: LNHDA, SQIVND (reference sequence). CDR3 loop: CASSMGTGWNTEAFF. The CDR3 nucleotides are TGTGCCAGTAGTATGGGGACAGGGTGGAACACTGAAGCTTTCTTT. Using reference TRBV19 and TRBJ1-1 for the parts outside the CDR3, the full variable domain is DGGITQSPKYLFRKEGQNVTLSCEQNLNHDAMYWYRQDPGQGLRLIYYSQIVNDFQKGDIAEGYSVSREKKESFPLTVTSAQKNPTAFYLCASSMGTGWNTEAFFGQGTRLTVV.

The rearrangement joins TRBV5-1 to TRBJ1-1; 9 bases are a match to TRBD1. This CDR3 region has 15 residues. Germline V gene sequence: CDR1 SGHRS, CDR2 YFSETQ. Trimming cost V 3 bases and J 6 bases; bases outside gene matches: 9. CDR3 bases: TGCGCCAGCAGCTCTATACAGGGGGCGGGAGCTGAAGCTTTCTTT. It encodes CASSSIQGAGAEAFF.

The V gene is TRBV6-1, the J gene TRBJ1-5; no firm D call. This CDR3 comprises 13 residues. The germline gives CDR1 MNHNS, CDR2 SASEGT. Trimming removed 3 bases from V and 4 bases from J, with 7 bases in between. The CDR3 coding sequence is TGTGCCAGCAGTGACAGGCTTAATCAGCCCCAGCATTTT. It codes for CASSDRLNQPQHF.